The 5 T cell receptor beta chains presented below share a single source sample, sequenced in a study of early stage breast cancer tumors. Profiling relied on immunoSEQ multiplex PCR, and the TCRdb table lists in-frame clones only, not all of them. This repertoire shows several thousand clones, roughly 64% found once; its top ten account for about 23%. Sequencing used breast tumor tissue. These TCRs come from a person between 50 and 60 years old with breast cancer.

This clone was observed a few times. The CDR3 nucleotides are TGTGCCAGCAGCCCAATGACGAACACTGAAGCTTTCTTT. Amino acids: CASSPMTNTEAFF. V gene TRBV7-9 combines with J gene TRBJ1-1; D call uncertain. The CDR3 length is 13 residues. Germline CDR1 is SEHNR and CDR2 is FQNEAQ (reference sequence). V was shortened by 5 bases and J by 1 base, with 8 bases between the two germline ends.

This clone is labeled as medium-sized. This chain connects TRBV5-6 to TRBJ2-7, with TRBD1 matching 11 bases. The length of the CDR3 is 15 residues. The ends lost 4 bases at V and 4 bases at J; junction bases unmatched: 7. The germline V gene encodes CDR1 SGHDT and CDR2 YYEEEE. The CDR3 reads CASSLGTGGVYEQYF. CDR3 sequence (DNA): TGTGCCAGCAGCCTGGGGACAGGGGGTGTGTACGAGCAGTACTTC.

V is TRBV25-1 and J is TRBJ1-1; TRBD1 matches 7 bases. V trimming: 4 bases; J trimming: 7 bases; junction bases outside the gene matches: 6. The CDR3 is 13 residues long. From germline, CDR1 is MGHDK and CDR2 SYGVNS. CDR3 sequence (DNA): TGTGCCAGCAGTGCTAGGGACAGTGGTGAAGCTTTCTTT. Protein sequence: CASSARDSGEAFF.

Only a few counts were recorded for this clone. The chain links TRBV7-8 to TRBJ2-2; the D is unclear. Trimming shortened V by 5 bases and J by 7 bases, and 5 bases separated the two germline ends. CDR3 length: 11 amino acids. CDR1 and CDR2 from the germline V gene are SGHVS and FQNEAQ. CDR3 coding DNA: TGTGCCAGCAGCCCGGGCGGGGAGCTGTTTTTT. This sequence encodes CASSPGGELFF.

This CDR3 is CASTRQGTSGGAYNEQFF. In nucleotides, the CDR3 is TGTGCCAGCACCCGACAAGGGACTAGCGGTGGGGCCTACAATGAGCAGTTCTTC. The V call is TRBV6-4, the J call TRBJ2-1; 11 bases are a match to TRBD2. In germline, CDR1 is MRHNA, CDR2 SNTAGT. V trimming: 7 bases; J trimming: 2 bases; junction bases outside the gene matches: 13. The length of the CDR3 is 18 residues.